The 27 T cell receptor beta chains reported below all come from one sample, sequenced in a study of T cell repertoires in cytomegalovirus infection (dated by TCRdb to the late 2010s). Sample treatment or condition, as interpreted from the label and publication: in vitro stimulation with specific CMV peptide epitopes to enrich CMV-specific T cells. Sequencing used an Illumina HiSeq 1500. TCRdb trimmed the raw reads at Q25, called clones with MiXCR and kept productive beta chains. Rows merge per CDR3 protein into single entries with the most common DNA and genes. Within this sample are a few hundred thousand distinct CDR3 sequences, with over 35% of them counted one time only. The ten top clones hold about half of the sample. For these TCRs, the target antigens are not known. This specimen was cultured PBMCs, taken from culture after CMV antigen stimulation. These receptors all stem from a human donor in good health (CMV status not recorded). Some clones in this sample may be carry-over from other donors' samples.

The rearrangement uses TRBV20-1 and TRBJ2-3, with TRBD2 matching 7 bases. V gave up 3 bases and J gave up 1 base; unmatched junction bases: 7. Germline V gene lookup returns CDR1 DFQATT and CDR2 SNEGSKA (reference sequence). The CDR3 loop spans 15 amino acids. The CDR3 DNA reads as TGCAGTGCTAGGGGCCCCAGCGGGGGCACAGATACGCAGTATTTT. Amino acids: CSARGPSGGTDTQYF.

The rearrangement links TRBV7-2 to TRBJ2-2; tentative D call: TRBD2 (6 bases). V lost 2 bases and J lost 1, with 11 bases in between. CDR3 size: 16 residues. The germline V gene has CDR1 SGHTA and CDR2 FQGNSA. DNA for the CDR3: TGTGCCAGCAGCTTATGGCCAGCGGGGAACACCGGGGAGCTGTTTTTT. It codes for CASSLWPAGNTGELFF.

The rearrangement links TRBV7-2 to TRBJ1-5; D not resolved. From germline, CDR1 is SGHTA and CDR2 FQGNSA. The germline V and J ends were trimmed by 1 base and 6 bases, with 13 bases remaining between them. This CDR3 has 15 residues. This CDR3 is CASSLVTGMGQPQHF. The CDR3 DNA reads TGTGCCAGCAGCTTAGTTACGGGTATGGGTCAGCCCCAGCATTTT.

This clonotype was detected a few times. CDR3 DNA sequence: TGTGCCAGCAGCTTAGCCTGGCGGGAGGGCCGGTACAATGAGCAGTTCTTC. It yields the protein CASSLAWREGRYNEQFF. The rearrangement joins TRBV7-9 to TRBJ2-1, with 9 bases that match TRBD2. CDR1 is SEHNR and CDR2 is FQNEAQ in the germline V gene (reference sequence). V shed 0 bases, J shed 4 bases, and the junction held 7 bases outside the gene matches. The CDR3 has 17 amino acids.

The chain couples TRBV5-4 to TRBJ2-1, with TRBD2 matching 10 bases. V lost 4 bases, J lost 5 bases, and 9 bases stayed unmatched. Per germline, CDR1 SGHNT and CDR2 YYREEE (reference sequence). CDR3 size: 16 residues. The CDR3 spells CASSARTSGKNNEQFF. Written as DNA, the CDR3 is TGTGCCAGCAGCGCACGGACTAGCGGAAAGAACAATGAGCAGTTCTTC.

J is TRBJ2-1 and V is TRBV5-4, with 15 bases fitting TRBD2. Looked up from germline, CDR1 is SGHNT and CDR2 is YYREEE (reference sequence). V shed 2 bases, J shed 2 bases, and the junction held 5 bases outside the gene matches. The CDR3 totals 18 residues. The DNA of the CDR3 is TGTGCCAGCAGCTTAGGGACTAGCGGGAGGAGCACCTACAATGAGCAGTTCTTC. This codes for CASSLGTSGRSTYNEQFF.

J is TRBJ2-7 and V is TRBV7-6; no reliable D call. Between the trimmed V and J ends, which lost 5 bases and 7 bases, there was a span of 15 bases. This CDR3 has 13 amino acids. Germline V gene data show CDR1 as SGHVS and CDR2 as FNYEAQ. CDR3 nucleotide sequence: TGTGCCAGCAGCCAAACTTCGTCGCAAGAGCAGTACTTC. Translated: CASSQTSSQEQYF. Together with reference TRBV7-6 and TRBJ2-7, the CDR3 gives the full variable domain: GAGVSQSPRYKVTKRGQDVALRCDPISGHVSLYWYRQALGQGPEFLTYFNYEAQQDKSGLPNDRFSAERPEGSISTLTIQRTEQRDSAMYRCASSQTSSQEQYFGPGTRLTVT.

This clonotype was observed a few times. The gene calls are TRBV20-1 and TRBJ1-2; 9 bases fit TRBD1. Germline V lookup: CDR1 DFQATT, CDR2 SNEGSKA (reference sequence). V shed 4 bases, J shed 7 bases, and the junction held 10 bases outside the gene matches. The CDR3 contains 14 residues. CDR3 coding DNA: TGCAGTGCTACCCCCGGGACAGGGCTAAGTGGCTACACCTTC. It encodes CSATPGTGLSGYTF.

Only one count was recorded for this clonotype. The chain employs TRBV12-3 or TRBV12-4 and TRBJ1-2, with D possibly being TRBD1 (5 bases). Trimming stripped 5 bases from V and 6 bases from J, with 16 bases between. The CDR3 has 14 amino acids. CDR3 nucleotide sequence: TGTGCCAGCAGTCCCTTCCAGGGCGCAGATGGCTACACCTTC. It codes for CASSPFQGADGYTF.

This chain uses TRBV28 with TRBJ2-3; tentatively, D is TRBD1 (6 bases). The V end was cut by 6 bases, the J end by 0 bases, with 16 bases between. The germline CDR1 and CDR2 sequences are MDHEN and SYDVKM. The CDR3 covers 16 residues. CDR3 coding DNA: TGTGCCAGCAGGACCTTCGTGGGGGCTAGCACAGATACGCAGTATTTT. Its protein is CASRTFVGASTDTQYF.

The chain is built from TRBV19 and TRBJ2-5; 9 bases are a match to TRBD2. J gave up 6 bases and V 3 bases, and 5 bases lay outside the gene matches. The CDR3 spans 14 residues. From germline, CDR1 is LNHDA and CDR2 SQIVND (reference sequence). Written as DNA, the CDR3 is TGTGCCAGTAGTATTGGTCTAGCGGGGAAGACCCAGTACTTC. This gives the protein CASSIGLAGKTQYF.

The J gene is TRBJ2-5, the V gene TRBV19; the match to TRBD2 covers 8 bases. CDR3 length: 14 amino acids. The germline V gene has CDR1 LNHDA and CDR2 SQIVND (reference sequence). The V segment lost 6 bases and the J segment 6 bases; nucleotides outside the gene matches: 9. The CDR3 here is CASREVAGTKTQYF. The CDR3 DNA sequence: TGTGCCAGTAGGGAGGTAGCGGGAACGAAGACCCAGTACTTC.

In its sample, this clonotype was seen a few times. This chain joins TRBV4-1 and TRBJ2-5; 9 bases are a match to TRBD2. V was clipped by 4 bases and J by 4 bases; unmatched bases: 7. Germline V gives CDR1 MGHRA, CDR2 YSYEKL. This CDR3 comprises 15 residues. The CDR3 is CASSPGLASPETQYF. In DNA, the CDR3 is TGCGCCAGCAGCCCGGGACTAGCTTCTCCAGAGACCCAGTACTTC.

This clonotype is a singleton in its sample. This chain uses TRBV5-4 with TRBJ2-3, with 9 bases aligning to TRBD2. Germline V lookup: CDR1 SGHNT, CDR2 YYREEE (reference sequence). J gave up 5 bases and V 0 bases, and 4 bases lay outside the gene matches. CDR3 length: 15 residues. For the CDR3, the DNA is TGTGCCAGCAGCTTGGCGGGACTAGCTATAGATACGCAGTATTTT. Translation gives CASSLAGLAIDTQYF.

A few counts support this clonotype. The chain is built from TRBV28 and TRBJ1-2; D is ambiguous. CDR1 is MDHEN and CDR2 is SYDVKM in the germline V gene. Trimming pared 5 bases from V and 2 bases from J, leaving 15 bases between. This CDR3 is 15 amino acids long. The CDR3 is CASSKRSPFNYGYTF. CDR3 coding DNA: TGTGCCAGCAGTAAGCGGAGTCCCTTCAACTATGGCTACACCTTC.

In its sample, this clonotype was seen a few times. The chain joins TRBV7-9 to TRBJ1-1, with no clear D. Germline loops: CDR1 SEHNR, CDR2 FQNEAQ (reference sequence). The CDR3 has 11 residues. Trimming stripped 7 bases from V and 1 base from J, with 4 bases between. CDR3 sequence reads: CASKPNTEAFF. In nucleotides, the CDR3 is TGTGCCAGCAAGCCGAACACTGAAGCTTTCTTT.

The chain links TRBV5-4 to TRBJ1-2; TRBD1 aligns across 7 bases. Germline V CDR1 and CDR2: SGHNT, YYREEE (reference sequence). Unmatched junction bases numbered 12, after V lost 4 bases and J lost 6 bases. CDR3 size: 15 residues. The CDR3 region is CASSPRGGQRHGYTF. The CDR3 DNA follows: TGTGCCAGCAGCCCCAGGGGGGGGCAGCGACATGGCTACACCTTC.

This clonotype has more than one count but fewer than ten. The V and J genes are TRBV7-2 and TRBJ2-2, with 8 bases fitting TRBD2. Germline trimming cut 5 bases from V and 6 bases from J; bases unmatched to any gene: 8. The CDR3 length is 15 residues. Germline CDR1 and CDR2: SGHTA and FQGNSA. The CDR3 reads CASSRSGSIAGELFF. The CDR3 region has the DNA TGTGCCAGCAGCCGAAGCGGGAGTATCGCCGGGGAGCTGTTTTTT.

The DNA for the CDR3 is TGCGCCAGCAGCCAAGGACTAGCAGGCCCCTACGAGCAGTACTTC. This gives the protein CASSQGLAGPYEQYF. This chain joins TRBV4-3 and TRBJ2-7; 7 nucleotides line up with TRBD2. The ends lost 1 base at V and 2 bases at J; junction bases unmatched: 5. The CDR3 totals 15 residues. Per the germline V gene, CDR1 is LGHNA and CDR2 is YSLEER.

The J gene is TRBJ1-2, the V gene TRBV19; D remains ambiguous. The length of the CDR3 is 14 residues. The germline gives CDR1 LNHDA, CDR2 SQIVND (reference sequence). V was shortened by 6 bases and J by 4 bases, with 15 bases between the two germline ends. CDR3 sequence: CASSMEGQGYGYTF. CDR3 sequence (DNA): TGTGCCAGTAGCATGGAAGGTCAAGGCTATGGCTACACCTTC.

V is TRBV7-6 and J is TRBJ1-4, with D perhaps matching TRBD1 (5 bases). V lost 5 bases and J lost 1, with 17 bases in between. Germline CDR1 reads SGHVS; CDR2 reads FNYEAQ. This CDR3 is built from 17 residues. Written as DNA, the CDR3 is TGTGCCAGCAGCCCCGGTGGGGGGTTGCGAACTAATGAAAAACTGTTTTTT. Protein sequence: CASSPGGGLRTNEKLFF.

This clonotype was seen repeatedly, ten times or more. A read error may produce the germline difference seen at one junction end. The genes are TRBV7-2 and TRBJ2-5; 11 positions match TRBD2. Germline CDR1 reads SGHTA; CDR2 reads FQGNSA. CDR3 length: 15 amino acids. For the CDR3, the DNA is TGTGCCAGCAGCTTCACGACTAGCGGGGACCGGGGACGGGACTTC. Translated: CASSFTTSGDRGRDF.

J is TRBJ1-3 and V is TRBV7-2; D possibly corresponds to TRBD1 (6 bases). Deletions cut 4 bases from V and 0 bases from J, with 13 bases between. This CDR3 has 16 residues. Germline CDR1 reads SGHTA; CDR2 reads FQGNSA. CDR3 loop: CASSSRTDLSGNTIYF. CDR3 sequence (DNA): TGTGCCAGCAGCTCAAGGACAGATCTCTCTGGAAACACCATATATTTT. The full variable domain, rest sourced from reference TRBV7-2 and TRBJ1-3, is GAGVSQSPSNKVTEKGKDVELRCDPISGHTALYWYRQSLGQGLEFLIYFQGNSAPDKSGLPSDRFSAERTGGSVSTLTIQRTQQEDSAVYLCASSSRTDLSGNTIYFGEGSWLTVV.

The chain combines TRBV6-1 with TRBJ2-3, with 9 bases fitting TRBD2. The V segment lost 4 bases and the J segment 6 bases; nucleotides outside the gene matches: 14. The germline V gene encodes CDR1 MNHNS and CDR2 SASEGT. CDR3 length: 17 residues. In DNA, the CDR3 is TGTGCCAGCAGTGTTTTAGCGGGGGTGCCTAGGGGGGATACGCAGTATTTT. Amino acids: CASSVLAGVPRGDTQYF.

The rearrangement joins TRBV7-8 to TRBJ1-4; D remains unclear. Trimming removed 1 base at V and 8 bases at J, with 14 bases between. From germline, CDR1 is SGHVS and CDR2 FQNEAQ. The CDR3 is 15 amino acids. The CDR3 sequence is CASSLDEFGEEKLFF. The DNA for the CDR3 is TGTGCCAGCAGCTTAGACGAGTTCGGGGAAGAAAAACTGTTTTTT.

J is TRBJ1-4 and V is TRBV28, with TRBD1 matching over 9 bases. The germline CDR1 and CDR2 sequences are MDHEN and SYDVKM. The CDR3 extends over 17 amino acids. V lost 10 bases, J lost 4 bases, and 16 bases stayed unmatched. The CDR3 nucleotides read TGTGCCACCCAGCCGAGGGGACAGGGTTATTTTAATGAAAAACTGTTTTTT. Encoded protein: CATQPRGQGYFNEKLFF.

CDR3 residues: CASSLRTHGPNYGYTF. CDR3 in DNA: TGTGCCAGCAGCCTCCGGACACACGGTCCTAACTATGGCTACACCTTC. The J gene is TRBJ1-2, the V gene TRBV7-6; D is perhaps TRBD1 (5 bases). The germline CDR1 and CDR2 sequences are SGHVS and FNYEAQ. V lost 5 bases to trimming and J lost 0 bases, with 16 bases between them. The CDR3 spans 16 residues.